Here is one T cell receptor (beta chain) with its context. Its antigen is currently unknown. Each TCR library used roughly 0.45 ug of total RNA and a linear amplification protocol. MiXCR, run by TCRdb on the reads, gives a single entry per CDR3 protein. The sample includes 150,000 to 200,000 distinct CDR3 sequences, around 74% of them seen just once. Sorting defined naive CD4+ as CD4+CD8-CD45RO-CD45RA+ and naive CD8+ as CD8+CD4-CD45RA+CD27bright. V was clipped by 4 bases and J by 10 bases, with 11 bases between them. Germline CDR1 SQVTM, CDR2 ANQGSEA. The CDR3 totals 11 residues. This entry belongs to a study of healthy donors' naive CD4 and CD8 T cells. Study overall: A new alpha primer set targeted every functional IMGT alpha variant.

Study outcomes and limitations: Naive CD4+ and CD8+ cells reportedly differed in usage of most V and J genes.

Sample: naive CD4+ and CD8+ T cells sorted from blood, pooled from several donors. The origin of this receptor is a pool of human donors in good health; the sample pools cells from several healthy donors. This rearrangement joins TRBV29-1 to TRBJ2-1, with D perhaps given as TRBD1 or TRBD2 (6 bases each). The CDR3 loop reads CSVGGANEQFF. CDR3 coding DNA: TGCAGCGTTGGGGGGGCCAACGAGCAGTTCTTC.